This TCR beta chain stems from a study of human T cells and chemical hapten exposure. In the study overall: TCR yields differed between samples (mainly from small differences in pooled library volume).

Points from the study as a whole: With regard to DPC sensitization, TCRs above 1 in 1000 frequency did not change.

Each cDNA molecule in the library carried unique molecular identifiers. Per the study methods: The number of TCRs in each sample had a median of about 96,000 and spanned roughly 23,224 to 750,000. TCRdb re-derived calls from the RACE reads in MiXCR, one entry per CDR3 protein. The V and J calls were not made by the authors but by TCRdb's processing. In the table there are some 50,000 distinct CDR3 sequences, roughly 4.5% of which are singletons. Time point described: healthy volunteer bleed at 2 weeks. Blood, whole and unfractionated, served as the source for total RNA extraction. This CDR3 has 19 amino acids. V was pared by 4 bases and J by 0 bases, with 23 bases between. The germline gives CDR1 SGHDT, CDR2 YYEEEE. In its sample, this clonotype was seen many times. Its antigen is currently unknown.

Sequencing input: whole blood. The V gene is TRBV5-6, the J gene TRBJ1-3; D may be TRBD1 (5 bases). The sequence derives from a human donor in good health. Some clones in this sample may be carry-over from other donors' samples. The CDR3 DNA follows: TGTGCCAGCAGCCATATCTCCCGCGGCAGGGACCGCTCTGGAAACACCATATATTTT. Translation: CASSHISRGRDRSGNTIYF. The entire variable domain, with the rest obtained from reference TRBV5-6 and TRBJ1-3, is as follows: DAGVTQSPTHLIKTRGQQVTLRCSPKSGHDTVSWYQQALGQGPQFIFQYYEEEERQRGNFPDRFSGHQFPNYSSELNVNALLLGDSALYLCASSHISRGRDRSGNTIYFGEGSWLTVV.